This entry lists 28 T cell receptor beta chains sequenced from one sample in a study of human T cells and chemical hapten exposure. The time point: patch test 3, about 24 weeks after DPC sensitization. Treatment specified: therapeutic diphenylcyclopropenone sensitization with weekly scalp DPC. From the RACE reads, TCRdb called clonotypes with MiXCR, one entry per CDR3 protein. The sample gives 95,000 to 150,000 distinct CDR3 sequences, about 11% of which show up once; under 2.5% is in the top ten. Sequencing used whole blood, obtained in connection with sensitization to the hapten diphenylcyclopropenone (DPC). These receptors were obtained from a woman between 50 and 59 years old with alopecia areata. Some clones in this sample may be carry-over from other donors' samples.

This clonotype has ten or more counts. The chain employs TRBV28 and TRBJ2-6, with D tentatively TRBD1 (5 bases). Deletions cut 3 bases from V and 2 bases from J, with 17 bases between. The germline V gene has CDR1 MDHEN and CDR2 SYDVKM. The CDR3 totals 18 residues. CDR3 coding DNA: TGTGCCAGCAGTTTGCCCGACCTCACAGGAACTGGGGCCAACGTCCTGACTTTC. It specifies CASSLPDLTGTGANVLTF.

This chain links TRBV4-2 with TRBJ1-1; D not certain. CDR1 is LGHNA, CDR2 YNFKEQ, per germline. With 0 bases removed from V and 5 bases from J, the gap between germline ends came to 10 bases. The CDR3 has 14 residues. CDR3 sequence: CASSQDIQNTEAFF. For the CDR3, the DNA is TGTGCCAGCAGCCAAGATATACAGAATACTGAAGCTTTCTTT.

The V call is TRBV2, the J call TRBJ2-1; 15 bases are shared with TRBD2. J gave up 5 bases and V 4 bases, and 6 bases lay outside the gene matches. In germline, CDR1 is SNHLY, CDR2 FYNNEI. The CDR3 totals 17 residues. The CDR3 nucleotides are TGTGCCAGCAGTGTCCTCGGGACTAGCGGGAGGCACAATGAGCAGTTCTTC. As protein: CASSVLGTSGRHNEQFF. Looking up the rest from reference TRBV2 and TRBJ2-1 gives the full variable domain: EPEVTQTPSHQVTQMGQEVILRCVPISNHLYFYWYRQILGQKVEFLVSFYNNEISEKSEIFDDQFSVERPDGSNFTLKIRSTKLEDSAMYFCASSVLGTSGRHNEQFFGPGTRLTVL.

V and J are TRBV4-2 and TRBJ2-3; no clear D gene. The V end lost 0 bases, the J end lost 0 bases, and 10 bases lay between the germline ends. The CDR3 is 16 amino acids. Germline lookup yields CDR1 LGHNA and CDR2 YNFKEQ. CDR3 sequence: CASSQDGVTSTDTQYF. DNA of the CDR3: TGTGCCAGCAGCCAAGATGGCGTAACTAGCACAGATACGCAGTATTTT.

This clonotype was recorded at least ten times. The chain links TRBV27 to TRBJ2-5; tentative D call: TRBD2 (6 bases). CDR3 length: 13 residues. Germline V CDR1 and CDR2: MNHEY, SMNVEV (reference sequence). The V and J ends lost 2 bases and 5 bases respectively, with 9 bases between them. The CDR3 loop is CASSLAGGETQYF. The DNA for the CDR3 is TGTGCCAGCAGTTTAGCCGGAGGGGAGACCCAGTACTTC.

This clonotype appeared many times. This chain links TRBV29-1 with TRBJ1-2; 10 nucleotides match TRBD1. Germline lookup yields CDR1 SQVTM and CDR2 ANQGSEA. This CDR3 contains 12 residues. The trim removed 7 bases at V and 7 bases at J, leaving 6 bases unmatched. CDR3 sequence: CSGGDRGSGYTF. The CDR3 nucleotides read TGCAGCGGGGGGGACAGGGGAAGTGGCTACACCTTC.

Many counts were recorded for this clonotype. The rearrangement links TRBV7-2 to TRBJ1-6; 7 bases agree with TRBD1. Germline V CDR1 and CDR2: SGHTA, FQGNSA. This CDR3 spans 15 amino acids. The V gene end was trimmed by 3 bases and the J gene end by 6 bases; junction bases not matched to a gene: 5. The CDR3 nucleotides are TGTGCCAGCAGCTTCGCTCAGGGGGGTAATTCACCCCTCCACTTT. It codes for CASSFAQGGNSPLHF.

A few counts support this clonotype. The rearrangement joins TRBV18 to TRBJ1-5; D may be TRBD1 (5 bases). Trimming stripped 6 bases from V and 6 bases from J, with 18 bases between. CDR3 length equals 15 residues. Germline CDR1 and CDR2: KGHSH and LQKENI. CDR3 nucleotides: TGTGCCAGCTCCCTCACTCAGGGCCGAGGTCAGCCCCAGCATTTT. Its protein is CASSLTQGRGQPQHF.

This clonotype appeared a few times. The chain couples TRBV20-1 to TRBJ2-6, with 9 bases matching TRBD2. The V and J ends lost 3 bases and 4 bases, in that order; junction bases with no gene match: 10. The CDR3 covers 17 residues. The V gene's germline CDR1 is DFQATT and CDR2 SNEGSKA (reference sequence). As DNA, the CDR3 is TGCAGTGCTAGGCCGGGACTAGCTCATTTAGGGGCCAACGTCCTGACTTTC. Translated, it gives CSARPGLAHLGANVLTF.

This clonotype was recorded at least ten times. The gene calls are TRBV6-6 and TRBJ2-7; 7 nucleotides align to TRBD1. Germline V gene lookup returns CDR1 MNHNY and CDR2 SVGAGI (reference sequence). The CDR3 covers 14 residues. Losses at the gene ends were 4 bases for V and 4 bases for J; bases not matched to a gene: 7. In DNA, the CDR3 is TGTGCCAGCAGTTCTGGGACAGAGAATTACGAGCAGTACTTC. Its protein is CASSSGTENYEQYF.

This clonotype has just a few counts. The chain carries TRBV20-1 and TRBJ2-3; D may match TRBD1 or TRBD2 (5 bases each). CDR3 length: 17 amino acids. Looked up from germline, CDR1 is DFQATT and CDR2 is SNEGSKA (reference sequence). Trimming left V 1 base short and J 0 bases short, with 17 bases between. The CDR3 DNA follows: TGCAGTGCTAGAGGGGGACGCACCCTAGTTAGCACAGATACGCAGTATTTT. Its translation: CSARGGRTLVSTDTQYF.

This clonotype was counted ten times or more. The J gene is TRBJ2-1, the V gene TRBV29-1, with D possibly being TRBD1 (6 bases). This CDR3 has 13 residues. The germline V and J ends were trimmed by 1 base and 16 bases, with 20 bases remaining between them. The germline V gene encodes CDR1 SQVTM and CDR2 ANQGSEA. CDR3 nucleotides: TGCAGCGTTGAAGGGCTACAGGGAGCCCAGGGATTCTTC. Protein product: CSVEGLQGAQGFF.

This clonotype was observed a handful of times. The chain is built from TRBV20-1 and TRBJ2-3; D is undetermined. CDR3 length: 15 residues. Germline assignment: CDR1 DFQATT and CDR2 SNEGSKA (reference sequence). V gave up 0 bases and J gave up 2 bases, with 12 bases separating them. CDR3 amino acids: CSAREGSRITDTQYF. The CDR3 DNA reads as TGCAGTGCTAGAGAAGGGTCTAGGATCACAGATACGCAGTATTTT.

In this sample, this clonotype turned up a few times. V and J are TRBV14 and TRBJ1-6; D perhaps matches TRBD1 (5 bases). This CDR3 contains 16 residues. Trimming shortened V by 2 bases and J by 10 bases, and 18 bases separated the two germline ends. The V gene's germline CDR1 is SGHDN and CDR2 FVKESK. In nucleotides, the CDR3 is TGTGCCAGCAGCCAATCGGCAAATCCAGGGAACTCACCCCTCCACTTT. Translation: CASSQSANPGNSPLHF.

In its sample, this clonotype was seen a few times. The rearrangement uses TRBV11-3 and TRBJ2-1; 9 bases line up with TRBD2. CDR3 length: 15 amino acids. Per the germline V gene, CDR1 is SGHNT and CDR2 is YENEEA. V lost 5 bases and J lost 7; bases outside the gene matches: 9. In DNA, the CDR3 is TGTGCCAGCAGCCTCTTTCCAGCGGGAGGAAATGAGCAGTTCTTC. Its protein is CASSLFPAGGNEQFF. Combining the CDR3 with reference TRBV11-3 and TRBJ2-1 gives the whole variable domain EAGVVQSPRYKIIEKKQPVAFWCNPISGHNTLYWYLQNLGQGPELLIRYENEEAVDDSQLPKDRFSAERLKGVDSTLKIQPAELGDSAVYLCASSLFPAGGNEQFFGPGTRLTVL.

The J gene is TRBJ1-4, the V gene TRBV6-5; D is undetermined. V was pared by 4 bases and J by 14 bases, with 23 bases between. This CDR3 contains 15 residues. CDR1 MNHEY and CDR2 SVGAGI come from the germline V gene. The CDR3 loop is CASSSSAVLGRNLFF. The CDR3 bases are TGTGCCAGCAGTTCATCAGCAGTACTGGGGAGAAATCTGTTTTTT.

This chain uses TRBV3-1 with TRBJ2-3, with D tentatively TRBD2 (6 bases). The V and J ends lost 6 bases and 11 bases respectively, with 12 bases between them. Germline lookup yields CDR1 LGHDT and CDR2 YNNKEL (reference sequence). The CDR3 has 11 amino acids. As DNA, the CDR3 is TGTGCCAGCAGGGGGGACTCGTGGCAGTATTTT. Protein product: CASRGDSWQYF.

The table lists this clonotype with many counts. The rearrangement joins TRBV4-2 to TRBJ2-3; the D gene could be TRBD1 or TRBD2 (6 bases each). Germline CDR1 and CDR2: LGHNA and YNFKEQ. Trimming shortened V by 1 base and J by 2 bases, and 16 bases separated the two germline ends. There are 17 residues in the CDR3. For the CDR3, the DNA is TGTGCCAGCAGCCAAGTGAGAACCGGGGGCAACACAGATACGCAGTATTTT. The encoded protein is CASSQVRTGGNTDTQYF.

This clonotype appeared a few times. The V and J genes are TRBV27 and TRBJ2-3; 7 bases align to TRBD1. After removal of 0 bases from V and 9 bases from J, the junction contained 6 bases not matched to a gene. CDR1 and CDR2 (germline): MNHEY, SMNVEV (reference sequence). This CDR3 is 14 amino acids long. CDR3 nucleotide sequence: TGTGCCAGCAGTTTATCGGGACAGAAAGACACGCAGTATTTT. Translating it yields CASSLSGQKDTQYF.

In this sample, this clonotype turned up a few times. The CDR3 sequence: CASSLVAAVTGTEQYF. The CDR3 nucleotides read TGCGCCAGCAGCTTGGTTGCCGCCGTGACAGGTACAGAGCAGTACTTC. V is TRBV5-1 and J is TRBJ2-7, with D possibly TRBD1 on 6 matching bases. Deletions cut 0 bases from V and 7 bases from J, with 20 bases between. The CDR3 runs 16 residues. Germline loops: CDR1 SGHRS, CDR2 YFSETQ.

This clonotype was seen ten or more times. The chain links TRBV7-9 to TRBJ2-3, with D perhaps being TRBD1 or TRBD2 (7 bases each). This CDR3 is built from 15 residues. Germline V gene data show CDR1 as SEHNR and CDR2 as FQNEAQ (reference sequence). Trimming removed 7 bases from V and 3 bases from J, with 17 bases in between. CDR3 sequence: CASTGQGGATDTQYF. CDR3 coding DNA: TGTGCCAGCACCGGGCAGGGGGGGGCAACAGATACGCAGTATTTT.

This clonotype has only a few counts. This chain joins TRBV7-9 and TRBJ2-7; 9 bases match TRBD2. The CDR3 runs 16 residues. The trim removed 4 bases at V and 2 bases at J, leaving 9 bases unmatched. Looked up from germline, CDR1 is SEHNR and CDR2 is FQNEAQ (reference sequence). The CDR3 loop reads CASSSEELAGPYEQYF. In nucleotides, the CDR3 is TGTGCCAGCAGCTCCGAGGAGCTAGCGGGGCCCTACGAGCAGTACTTC. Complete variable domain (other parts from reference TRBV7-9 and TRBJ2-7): DTGVSQNPRHKITKRGQNVTFRCDPISEHNRLYWYRQTLGQGPEFLTYFQNEAQLEKSRLLSDRFSAERPKGSFSTLEIQRTEQGDSAMYLCASSSEELAGPYEQYFGPGTRLTVT.

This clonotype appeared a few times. The CDR3 is CASISGKGPSYEQYF. In DNA form, the CDR3 reads TGTGCCAGCATCTCCGGGAAGGGGCCCTCCTACGAGCAGTACTTC. The V gene is TRBV2, the J gene TRBJ2-7; D tentatively reads TRBD1 or TRBD2 (5 bases each). V shed 7 bases and J shed 0 bases, with 16 bases lying between them. The length of the CDR3 is 15 residues. Germline V gives CDR1 SNHLY, CDR2 FYNNEI. Full variable domain (outside the CDR3, taken from reference TRBV2 and TRBJ2-7): EPEVTQTPSHQVTQMGQEVILRCVPISNHLYFYWYRQILGQKVEFLVSFYNNEISEKSEIFDDQFSVERPDGSNFTLKIRSTKLEDSAMYFCASISGKGPSYEQYFGPGTRLTVT.

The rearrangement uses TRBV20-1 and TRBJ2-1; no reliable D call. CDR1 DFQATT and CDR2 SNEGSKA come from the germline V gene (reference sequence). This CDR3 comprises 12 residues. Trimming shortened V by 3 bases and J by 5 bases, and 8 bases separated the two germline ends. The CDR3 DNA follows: TGCAGTGCTAGCGGGTTCAACAATGAGCAGTTCTTC. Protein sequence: CSASGFNNEQFF.

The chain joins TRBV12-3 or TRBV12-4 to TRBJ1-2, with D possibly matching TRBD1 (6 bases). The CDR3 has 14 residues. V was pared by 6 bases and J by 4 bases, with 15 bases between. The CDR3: CASRDNREGYGYTF. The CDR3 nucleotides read TGTGCCAGCAGAGATAACAGGGAAGGCTATGGCTACACCTTC.

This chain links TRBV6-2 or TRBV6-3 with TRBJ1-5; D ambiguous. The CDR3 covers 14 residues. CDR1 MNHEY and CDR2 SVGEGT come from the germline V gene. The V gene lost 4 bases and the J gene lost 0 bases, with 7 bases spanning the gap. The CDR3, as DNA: TGTGCCAGCAGTTGGAGTAATAGCAATCAGCCCCAGCATTTT. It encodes CASSWSNSNQPQHF.

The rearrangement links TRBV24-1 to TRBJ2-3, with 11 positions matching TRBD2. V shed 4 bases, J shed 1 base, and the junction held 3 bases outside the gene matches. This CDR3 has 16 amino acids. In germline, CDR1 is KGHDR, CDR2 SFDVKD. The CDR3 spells CATSDSGLAGTDTQYF. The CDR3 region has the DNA TGTGCCACCAGTGACTCGGGACTAGCGGGCACAGATACGCAGTATTTT.

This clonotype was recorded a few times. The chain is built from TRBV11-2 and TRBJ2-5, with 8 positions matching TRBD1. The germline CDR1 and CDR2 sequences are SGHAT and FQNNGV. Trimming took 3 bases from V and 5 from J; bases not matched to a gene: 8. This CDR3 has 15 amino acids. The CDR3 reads CASSFGTGPRETQYF. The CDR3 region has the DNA TGTGCCAGCAGCTTCGGGACAGGCCCCCGGGAGACCCAGTACTTC.